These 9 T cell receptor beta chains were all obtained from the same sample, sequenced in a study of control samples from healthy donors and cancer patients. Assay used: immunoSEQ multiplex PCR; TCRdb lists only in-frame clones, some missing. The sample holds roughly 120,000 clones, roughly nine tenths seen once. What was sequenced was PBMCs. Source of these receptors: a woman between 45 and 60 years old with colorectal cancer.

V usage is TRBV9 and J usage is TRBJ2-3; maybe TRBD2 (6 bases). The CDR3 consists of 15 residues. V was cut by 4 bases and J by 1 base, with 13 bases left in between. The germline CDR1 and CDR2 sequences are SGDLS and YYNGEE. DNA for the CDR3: TGTGCCAGCAGCCCCCGGTCGGGGGGCACAGATACGCAGTATTTT. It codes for CASSPRSGGTDTQYF.

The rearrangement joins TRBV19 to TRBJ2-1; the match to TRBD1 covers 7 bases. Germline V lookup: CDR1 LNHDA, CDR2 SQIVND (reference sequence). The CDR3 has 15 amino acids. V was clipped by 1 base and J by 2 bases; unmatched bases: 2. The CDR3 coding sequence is TGTGCCAGTAGTATAGGGGACAGCACCTACAATGAGCAGTTCTTC. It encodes CASSIGDSTYNEQFF.

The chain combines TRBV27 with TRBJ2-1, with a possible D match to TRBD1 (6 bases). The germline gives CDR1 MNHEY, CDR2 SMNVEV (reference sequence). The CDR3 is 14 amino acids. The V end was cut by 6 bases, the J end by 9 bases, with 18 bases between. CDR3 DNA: TGTGCCAGCAGACGAGACGCAAGCAGGGGTGAGCAGTTCTTC. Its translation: CASRRDASRGEQFF.

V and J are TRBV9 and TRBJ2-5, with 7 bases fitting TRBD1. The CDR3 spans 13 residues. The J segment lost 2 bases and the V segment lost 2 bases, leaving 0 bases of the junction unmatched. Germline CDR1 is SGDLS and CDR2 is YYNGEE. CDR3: CASSVGQQETQYF. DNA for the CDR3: TGTGCCAGCAGCGTGGGACAGCAAGAGACCCAGTACTTC.

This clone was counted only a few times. CDR3 residues: CASSAGRIPSGNTIYF. The CDR3 region has the DNA TGTGCCAGCAGTGCCGGAAGAATACCCTCTGGAAACACCATATATTTT. This rearrangement joins TRBV2 to TRBJ1-3; D is undetermined. This CDR3 has 16 residues. CDR1 is SNHLY, CDR2 FYNNEI, per germline. V lost 4 bases, J lost 0 bases, and 13 bases lay in between.

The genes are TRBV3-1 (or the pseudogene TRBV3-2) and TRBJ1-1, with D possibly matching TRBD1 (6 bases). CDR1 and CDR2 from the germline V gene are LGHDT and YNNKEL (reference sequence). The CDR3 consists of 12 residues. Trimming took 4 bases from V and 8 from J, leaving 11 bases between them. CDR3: CASSLHREEAFF. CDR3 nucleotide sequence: TGTGCCAGCAGCCTACACAGGGAAGAAGCTTTCTTT.

CDR3 in DNA: TGTGCCAGCAGCCCCCTCGGACAGGGTATCAATCAGCCCCAGCATTTT. It encodes CASSPLGQGINQPQHF. The V gene is TRBV7-9, the J gene TRBJ1-5; TRBD1 matches at 8 bases. The CDR3 is made up of 16 amino acids. Germline assignment: CDR1 SEHNR and CDR2 FQNEAQ (reference sequence). J gave up 3 bases and V 5 bases, and 9 bases lay outside the gene matches.

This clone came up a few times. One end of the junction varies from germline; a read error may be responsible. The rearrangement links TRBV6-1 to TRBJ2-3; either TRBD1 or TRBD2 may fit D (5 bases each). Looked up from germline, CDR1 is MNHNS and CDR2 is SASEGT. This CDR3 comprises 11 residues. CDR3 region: CASSDRDGNLF. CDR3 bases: TGTGCCAGCAGTGACCGGGACGGAAACCTTTTT.

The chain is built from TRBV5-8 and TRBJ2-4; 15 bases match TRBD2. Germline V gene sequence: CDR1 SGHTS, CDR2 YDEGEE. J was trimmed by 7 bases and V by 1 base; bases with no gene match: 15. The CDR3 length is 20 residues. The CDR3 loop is CASSLFYGLAGGLVGNIQYF. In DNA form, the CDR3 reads TGTGCCAGCAGCTTGTTCTATGGACTAGCGGGGGGGCTTGTGGGGAACATTCAGTACTTC.